The 19 T cell receptor beta chains listed next were all sequenced from one sample in a study of control samples from healthy donors and cancer patients. Produced via immunoSEQ multiplex PCR; TCRdb's table is partial and in-frame only. The data contain around 140,000 clones, over 85% of them singletons. The sequenced sample consisted of blood. The receptors come from a man aged 18 to 30 in good health.

The J gene is TRBJ1-3, the V gene TRBV19; D remains ambiguous. Germline values: CDR1 LNHDA, CDR2 SQIVND (reference sequence). V was trimmed by 5 bases and J by 0 bases, leaving 20 bases between them. The CDR3 has 18 residues. The CDR3 bases are TGTGCCAGTAGTCTCCGGGGTCCAAAGGCTTACTCTGGAAACACCATATATTTT. It is translated as CASSLRGPKAYSGNTIYF.

The V call is TRBV30, the J call TRBJ2-3; 8 bases are a match to TRBD1. J lost 3 bases, V lost 0 bases, and 5 bases had no gene match. The CDR3 contains 15 residues. CDR1 and CDR2 (germline): GTSNPN, SVGIG (reference sequence). The CDR3 here is CAWSVGRGPTDTQYF. Written as DNA, the CDR3 is TGTGCCTGGAGTGTTGGCAGGGGGCCTACAGATACGCAGTATTTT.

The chain couples TRBV11-2 to TRBJ2-1; D is perhaps TRBD1 (5 bases). The CDR3 totals 15 residues. The germline CDR1 and CDR2 sequences are SGHAT and FQNNGV. Trimming stripped 0 bases from V and 3 bases from J, with 9 bases between. The CDR3 sequence is CASSLDQGLYNEQFF. CDR3 DNA sequence: TGTGCCAGCAGCTTAGACCAGGGTCTCTACAATGAGCAGTTCTTC.

The V and J genes are TRBV29-1 and TRBJ1-4; D is ambiguous. Germline CDR1 SQVTM, CDR2 ANQGSEA. This CDR3 region has 13 residues. V lost 4 bases and J 6 bases, leaving 12 bases between the germline ends. CDR3 DNA sequence: TGCAGCGTTGGGGTAGGGTCGGATGAAAAACTGTTTTTT. Its translation: CSVGVGSDEKLFF.

The chain is built from TRBV9 and TRBJ1-3, with D unclear. V shed 0 bases and J shed 2 bases, with 6 bases lying between them. The CDR3 is 14 amino acids. CDR1 and CDR2 (germline): SGDLS, YYNGEE. The CDR3 sequence: CASSVGSTGNTIYF. DNA for the CDR3: TGTGCCAGCAGCGTAGGGAGTACTGGAAACACCATATATTTT.

J is TRBJ2-7 and V is TRBV6-2 or TRBV6-3, with 8 bases matching TRBD2. With 0 bases clipped from V and 2 bases from J, the junction kept 9 bases outside the gene matches. The CDR3 is 17 amino acids. Germline V CDR1 and CDR2: MNHEY, SVGEGT. The CDR3: CASSYSSESGGPYEQYF. The CDR3 DNA reads as TGTGCCAGCAGTTACTCGAGCGAGAGCGGGGGCCCCTACGAGCAGTACTTC.

This clone appeared a single time. The chain has TRBV28 and TRBJ1-2; TRBD1 is a possible D gene (5 bases). The V end lost 2 bases, the J end lost 6 bases, and 16 bases lay between the germline ends. This CDR3 has 15 amino acids. Germline CDR1 is MDHEN and CDR2 is SYDVKM. The CDR3 loop reads CASSLAAAGGDGYTF. DNA for the CDR3: TGTGCCAGCAGTTTAGCGGCCGCTGGGGGGGATGGCTACACCTTC.

This clone was recorded only once. The genes are TRBV30 and TRBJ1-1, with D possibly TRBD1 on 5 matching bases. With 2 bases removed from V and 6 bases from J, the gap between germline ends came to 13 bases. CDR3 length equals 13 residues. Looked up from germline, CDR1 is GTSNPN and CDR2 is SVGIG (reference sequence). The CDR3: CAWSLGVFSEAFF. DNA of the CDR3: TGTGCCTGGAGTCTAGGGGTATTTTCTGAAGCTTTCTTT.

The V call is TRBV30, the J call TRBJ2-7; 9 bases are a match to TRBD2. Germline CDR1 GTSNPN, CDR2 SVGIG (reference sequence). CDR3 length: 14 residues. Trimming cost V 1 base and J 3 bases; bases outside gene matches: 4. Written as DNA, the CDR3 is TGTGCCTGGAGTGGAAAAGCGGGGGGCTACGAGCAGTACTTC. This gives the protein CAWSGKAGGYEQYF.

The chain recombines TRBV7-9 with TRBJ1-4; D gene unclear. V dropped 8 bases and J dropped 5 bases, with 9 bases sitting between them. This CDR3 is built from 12 residues. The germline CDR1 and CDR2 sequences are SEHNR and FQNEAQ (reference sequence). The CDR3 DNA reads TGTGCCAGCCACGGCGGGAATGAAAAACTGTTTTTT. Translation gives CASHGGNEKLFF.

The chain has TRBV6-6 and TRBJ1-5; no reliable D call. The CDR3 extends over 16 amino acids. Per germline, CDR1 MNHNY and CDR2 SVGAGI (reference sequence). Trimming removed 2 bases at V and 4 bases at J, with 15 bases between. For the CDR3, the DNA is TGTGCCAGCAGTTACGAGGGAAGGACCTTTAATCAGCCCCAGCATTTT. Its protein is CASSYEGRTFNQPQHF.

This rearrangement joins TRBV5-1 to TRBJ2-2; TRBD1 aligns across 8 bases. The J segment lost 4 bases and the V segment lost 5 bases, leaving 10 bases of the junction unmatched. Germline V gene data show CDR1 as SGHRS and CDR2 as YFSETQ. The CDR3 has 16 amino acids. The CDR3 DNA reads TGCGCCAGCAGTTCGGGACAGGTTGGAATCACCGGGGAGCTGTTTTTT. Translated: CASSSGQVGITGELFF.

This chain joins TRBV6-1 and TRBJ2-5; D may be TRBD2 (5 bases). CDR1 and CDR2 from the germline V gene are MNHNS and SASEGT. The CDR3 contains 10 residues. V lost 4 bases, J lost 13 bases, and 10 bases lay in between. Written as DNA, the CDR3 is TGTGCCAGCAGTGGAGCGGTGAGGTACTTC. Translated, it gives CASSGAVRYF.

The chain has TRBV24-1 and TRBJ1-4; no firm D call. This CDR3 contains 17 residues. The germline gives CDR1 KGHDR, CDR2 SFDVKD. The ends were cut back, 4 bases at V and 7 bases at J, with 21 bases in the middle. The CDR3 reads CATSEKLWTSPPEKLFF. DNA for the CDR3: TGTGCCACCAGTGAAAAGTTGTGGACTTCGCCCCCTGAAAAACTGTTTTTT.

The rearrangement joins TRBV5-1 to TRBJ1-5, with 9 nucleotides matching TRBD1. V lost 4 bases, J lost 4 bases, and 3 bases stayed unmatched. The CDR3 is 14 residues long. Germline V gene data show CDR1 as SGHRS and CDR2 as YFSETQ. CDR3 nucleotide sequence: TGCGCCAGCAGCACCGGGACAGGGAATCAGCCCCAGCATTTT. Translation gives CASSTGTGNQPQHF.

The genes are TRBV7-9 and TRBJ1-6; D is uncertain. The length of the CDR3 is 17 residues. The V and J ends lost 5 bases and 8 bases respectively, with 22 bases between them. The germline gives CDR1 SEHNR, CDR2 FQNEAQ (reference sequence). The CDR3 bases are TGTGCCAGCAGCCTACTTCCTGACCGGGGTCTCGATTCACCCCTCCACTTT. Protein sequence: CASSLLPDRGLDSPLHF. Full variable domain (remainder filled in from reference TRBV7-9 and TRBJ1-6): DTGVSQNPRHKITKRGQNVTFRCDPISEHNRLYWYRQTLGQGPEFLTYFQNEAQLEKSRLLSDRFSAERPKGSFSTLEIQRTEQGDSAMYLCASSLLPDRGLDSPLHFGNGTRLTVT.

V and J are TRBV5-1 and TRBJ2-7; D may match TRBD1 or TRBD2 (5 bases each). The V gene lost 1 base and the J gene lost 2 bases, with 16 bases spanning the gap. Germline V lookup: CDR1 SGHRS, CDR2 YFSETQ. This CDR3 has 16 amino acids. CDR3 nucleotides: TGCGCCAGCAGCTTGACATCCGGGACCTCCACCTACGAGCAGTACTTC. Encoded protein: CASSLTSGTSTYEQYF.

CDR3 amino acids: CSVSDRTYEQYF. In DNA form, the CDR3 reads TGCAGCGTGAGCGACAGGACCTACGAGCAGTACTTC. The J gene is TRBJ2-7, the V gene TRBV29-1, with D tentatively TRBD1 (6 bases). The CDR3 covers 12 residues. Trimming took off 6 bases at V and 2 bases at J, with 11 bases between the two ends. From germline, CDR1 is SQVTM and CDR2 ANQGSEA.

V is TRBV9 and J is TRBJ2-1; TRBD2 might be the D (6 bases). The germline V gene has CDR1 SGDLS and CDR2 YYNGEE. The CDR3 covers 15 residues. V was clipped by 0 bases and J by 10 bases, with 17 bases between them. CDR3 residues: CASSVVPTSLGEQFF. The CDR3 DNA sequence: TGTGCCAGCAGCGTAGTTCCCACTAGCCTAGGCGAGCAGTTCTTC.